This TCR beta chain was sequenced for a study of T cell responses to AZD1222 COVID-19 vaccine. Across the study: Doses given second, at about 4 or about 12 weeks, were pooled.

This CDR3 spans 13 amino acids. The V end was cut by 8 bases, the J end by 10 bases, with 18 bases between. CDR1 and CDR2 from the germline V gene are LGHDT and YNNKEL (reference sequence). Sequencing was performed with immunoSEQ multiplex PCR; in TCRdb, only in-frame clones are kept and a portion is missing. This table has about 72,000 clones, around 90% appearing once. General observations from the study: An increase in Spike-specific TCR breadth and depth was observed after two AZD1222 doses. Repertoire collection took place solely once the T cell response had peaked. Clonal diversity was possibly underestimated, and the donors were mostly white British, with more females.

In the case of this clone: Its antigen is not known.

V is TRBV3-1 (or the pseudogene TRBV3-2) and J is TRBJ2-1; the D gene is possibly TRBD1 (5 bases). This sequence originates from an adult in good health. Sequenced material: peripheral blood, taken on day 0 of AZD1222 vaccination. The CDR3 loop is CASVHLGVGEQFF. DNA for the CDR3: TGTGCCAGCGTACATCTAGGGGTCGGGGAGCAGTTCTTC.